This T cell receptor beta chain was profiled in a study of shared clonotypes between healthy human individuals. Across the study: With ages of 18 to 49, the donors were a couple of women and three men. Whole-study findings and limits: Apart from blood, nothing was sampled; tissue repertoires likely differ.

Germline-derived CDR1 and CDR2 are SGHVS and FNYEAQ. The CDR3 has 13 amino acids. Trimming removed 5 bases from V and 9 bases from J, with 15 bases in between. Remarks on this clone: The target antigen is unknown.

Some clones are missing from TCRdb's copy, which holds only in-frame ones; the method was immunoSEQ multiplex PCR. The sample holds 1 million to 1.3 million clones; around 78% are singletons and the top ten take around 0.61%. The sequenced material came from memory CD4+ T cells from PBMCs. Indicated subset: CD45RA-negative fraction. The chain carries TRBV7-6 and TRBJ2-3; TRBD1 is a possible D gene (6 bases). The source of this sequence is a man aged 18 to 29 in good health. Some clones in this sample may be carry-over from other donors' samples. The CDR3 DNA is TGTGCCAGCAGCGCCCGACAGGCCCTAACGCAGTATTTT. It yields the protein CASSARQALTQYF.